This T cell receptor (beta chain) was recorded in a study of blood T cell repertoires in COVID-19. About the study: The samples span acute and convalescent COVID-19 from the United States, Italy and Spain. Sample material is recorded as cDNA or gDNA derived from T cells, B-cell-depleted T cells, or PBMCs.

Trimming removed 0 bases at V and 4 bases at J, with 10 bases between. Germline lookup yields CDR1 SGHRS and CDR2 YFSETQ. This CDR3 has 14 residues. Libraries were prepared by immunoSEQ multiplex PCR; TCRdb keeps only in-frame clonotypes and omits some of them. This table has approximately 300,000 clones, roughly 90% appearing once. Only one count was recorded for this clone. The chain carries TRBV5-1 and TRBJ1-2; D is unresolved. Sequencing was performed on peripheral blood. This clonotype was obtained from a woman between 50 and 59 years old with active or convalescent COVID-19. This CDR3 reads CASSLARGGYGYTF. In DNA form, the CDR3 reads TGCGCCAGCAGCTTGGCCCGGGGAGGCTATGGCTACACCTTC. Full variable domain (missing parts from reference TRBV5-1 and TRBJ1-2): KAGVTQTPRYLIKTRGQQVTLSCSPISGHRSVSWYQQTPGQGLQFLFEYFSETQRNKGNFPGRFSGRQFSNSRSEMNVSTLELGDSALYLCASSLARGGYGYTFGSGTRLTVV.